This TCR beta chain emerged from a study of blood T cell repertoires in COVID-19. Sequencing was performed with immunoSEQ multiplex PCR; in TCRdb, only in-frame clones are kept and a portion is missing. The data show under 500,000 clones, about 85% seen once. The CDR3 totals 13 residues. V lost 5 bases, J lost 3 bases, and 11 bases lay in between. Germline V gene sequence: CDR1 MNHEY, CDR2 SMNVEV (reference sequence). This TCR was sampled from a woman aged 18-35 years with acute COVID-19. The sample taken for sequencing was PBMCs or T cells enriched from blood (not recorded which). The rearrangement links TRBV27 to TRBJ2-7; D not resolved. CDR3 DNA sequence: TGTGCCAGCAGTCCCCTTTCCCTCTACGAGCAGTACTTC. Translating it yields CASSPLSLYEQYF.